This TCR beta chain was observed in a study of blood T cell repertoires in COVID-19. Study background: Samples came from the United States, Italy and Spain, spanning acute and convalescent COVID-19. T cells, B-cell-depleted T cells, or PBMCs supplied cDNA or gDNA.

The assay was immunoSEQ multiplex PCR, and TCRdb's table has in-frame clones only and misses some. This table has around 58,000 clones, approximately 80% appearing once. The CDR3 sequence is 15 residues long. Germline V lookup: CDR1 SGHAT, CDR2 FQNNGV. V trimming: 2 bases; J trimming: 3 bases; junction bases outside the gene matches: 1. The TCR was taken from a woman aged 40-49 years with acute COVID-19. Sequencing was performed on PBMCs or T cells enriched from blood (not recorded which). The J gene is TRBJ2-1, the V gene TRBV11-2; 10 bases agree with TRBD2. The CDR3 DNA reads TGTGCCAGCAGCTTAAGGACTAGCGGCTACAATGAGCAGTTCTTC. It is translated as CASSLRTSGYNEQFF.